These 19 T cell receptor beta chains were all obtained from the same sample, sequenced in a study of identical twins. TCRdb re-analysed the 5' RACE reads in MiXCR, keeping a single row per CDR3 protein. The table records about 690,000 distinct CDR3 sequences, about 20% of them present only once. These data also featured in a second study, about T cells expressing NK-cell markers.

The sample consisted of PBMCs. The source is a woman aged 18-29 years in good health.

The sample holds a few counts of this clonotype. The gene calls are TRBV15 and TRBJ2-7; 11 bases align to TRBD1. This CDR3 comprises 14 residues. The V and J ends lost 8 bases and 5 bases, in that order; junction bases with no gene match: 8. CDR1 and CDR2 from the germline V gene are LNHNV and YYDKDF (reference sequence). DNA of the CDR3: TGTGCCACCTCCGGACAGGGGGCTTCAGACGAGCAGTACTTC. Protein product: CATSGQGASDEQYF.

This clonotype was found a few times. The chain couples TRBV5-1 to TRBJ2-7; no clear D gene. The CDR3 totals 14 residues. In germline, CDR1 is SGHRS, CDR2 YFSETQ. V dropped 2 bases and J dropped 0 bases, with 9 bases sitting between them. CDR3 protein: CASSLDGISYEQYF. The CDR3 DNA follows: TGCGCCAGCAGCTTAGACGGTATCTCCTACGAGCAGTACTTC.

The rearrangement uses TRBV9 and TRBJ2-5; possible D gene TRBD1, 6 bases. The germline CDR1 and CDR2 sequences are SGDLS and YYNGEE. This CDR3 has 14 residues. Between the trimmed V and J ends, which lost 3 bases and 7 bases, there was a span of 16 bases. The CDR3 spells CASSAGHREGTQYF. For the CDR3, the DNA is TGTGCCAGCAGCGCCGGTCACAGGGAAGGGACCCAGTACTTC. Using reference TRBV9 and TRBJ2-5 for the parts outside the CDR3, the full variable domain is DSGVTQTPKHLITATGQRVTLRCSPRSGDLSVYWYQQSLDQGLQFLIQYYNGEERAKGNILERFSAQQFPDLHSELNLSSLELGDSALYFCASSAGHREGTQYFGPGTRLLVL.

V and J are TRBV20-1 and TRBJ2-3, with D possibly TRBD1 on 6 matching bases. This CDR3 contains 15 residues. Germline CDR1 is DFQATT and CDR2 is SNEGSKA (reference sequence). Trimming left V 0 bases short and J 4 bases short, with 14 bases between. The CDR3 here is CSARDPEGVPDTQYF. CDR3 in DNA: TGCAGTGCTAGAGATCCTGAGGGGGTTCCAGATACGCAGTATTTT.

The chain recombines TRBV10-3 with TRBJ2-7; 9 bases are a match to TRBD1. The germline gives CDR1 ENHRY, CDR2 SYGVKD. The CDR3 sequence is 14 residues long. V trimming: 6 bases; J trimming: 4 bases; junction bases outside the gene matches: 7. CDR3 DNA sequence: TGTGCCATCAGAGGGGGACAGGGTTATTACGAGCAGTACTTC. This gives the protein CAIRGGQGYYEQYF.

CDR3 sequence reads: CASSFSLAKNIQYF. The CDR3 bases are TGTGCCAGCAGCTTTAGTCTAGCCAAAAACATTCAGTACTTC. This chain joins TRBV7-9 and TRBJ2-4, with no clear D. The V gene lost 3 bases and the J gene lost 0 bases, with 6 bases spanning the gap. The CDR3 extends over 14 amino acids. Germline CDR1 reads SEHNR; CDR2 reads FQNEAQ (reference sequence).

As concerns this clonotype: One end of the junction is discordant with germline, which a read error may explain. The gene calls are TRBV29-1 and TRBJ2-7; TRBD1 agrees at 8 bases. The CDR3 has 15 residues. Germline V gene sequence: CDR1 SQVTM, CDR2 ANQGSEA. CDR3 coding DNA: TGCAGCGTTGAAGGGGACGGGACAGGCTCCAACGAGCAGTACTTC. This sequence encodes CSVEGDGTGSNEQYF.

There are a few counts of this clonotype. The V gene is TRBV12-3 or TRBV12-4, the J gene TRBJ1-1; no definite D call. CDR3 length equals 12 residues. The V gene lost 3 bases and the J gene lost 4 bases, with 6 bases spanning the gap. The CDR3 here is CASSFYPTEAFF. The CDR3 nucleotides are TGTGCCAGCAGTTTCTACCCCACTGAAGCTTTCTTT.

The chain employs TRBV15 and TRBJ2-5; D gene uncertain. The CDR3 covers 15 residues. Germline assignment: CDR1 LNHNV and CDR2 YYDKDF (reference sequence). Trimming cost V 0 bases and J 5 bases, with 13 bases left between them. The CDR3 reads CATSREDQAGETQYF. The CDR3 DNA reads as TGTGCCACCAGCAGAGAAGACCAAGCTGGGGAGACCCAGTACTTC.

This sequence joins TRBV10-3 and TRBJ2-4; D might be TRBD1 (6 bases). The germline CDR1 and CDR2 sequences are ENHRY and SYGVKD. Trimming removed 3 bases from V and 6 bases from J, with 12 bases in between. There are 14 residues in the CDR3. Written as DNA, the CDR3 is TGTGCCATCAGTGACGCAGGGGAAGGAAACATTCAGTACTTC. This sequence encodes CAISDAGEGNIQYF.

V usage is TRBV2 and J usage is TRBJ2-3, with D uncertain. V was pared by 0 bases and J by 6 bases, with 10 bases between. The CDR3 extends over 14 amino acids. Germline assignment: CDR1 SNHLY and CDR2 FYNNEI. This chain's CDR3 is CASSEAFWTDTQYF. DNA of the CDR3: TGTGCCAGCAGTGAAGCGTTTTGGACCGATACGCAGTATTTT.

The sample holds a few counts of this clonotype. The chain recombines TRBV5-6 with TRBJ1-5, with TRBD1 matching over 7 bases. CDR3 length: 14 amino acids. Germline V lookup: CDR1 SGHDT, CDR2 YYEEEE. Trimming at V came to 1 base and at J to 5 bases, leaving 3 bases not matched to a gene. CDR3 sequence reads: CASSLQGGDQPQHF. The CDR3 nucleotides read TGTGCCAGCAGCTTGCAAGGGGGCGATCAGCCCCAGCATTTT.

This clonotype occurred many times. The genes are TRBV6-1 and TRBJ2-1; D is ambiguous. The germline V gene has CDR1 MNHNS and CDR2 SASEGT. The CDR3 totals 16 residues. Trimming left V 5 bases short and J 3 bases short, with 17 bases between. This CDR3 is CASSSLTLARYNEQFF. The CDR3 DNA follows: TGTGCCAGCAGTAGCCTGACTCTTGCTCGCTACAATGAGCAGTTCTTC.

A few counts support this clonotype. This rearrangement joins TRBV7-8 to TRBJ1-1; D uncertain. Germline CDR1 is SGHVS and CDR2 is FQNEAQ. The ends were cut back, 4 bases at V and 7 bases at J, with 16 bases in the middle. The CDR3 is 14 amino acids. As DNA, the CDR3 is TGTGCCAGCAGCTCCCTTGAGGGAAAGGGTGAAGCTTTCTTT. Translated, it gives CASSSLEGKGEAFF.

V usage is TRBV10-3 and J usage is TRBJ2-7, with 11 bases fitting TRBD1. The V and J ends lost 11 bases and 2 bases, in that order; junction bases with no gene match: 8. The CDR3 loop spans 14 amino acids. Germline-derived CDR1 and CDR2 are ENHRY and SYGVKD. The CDR3 DNA sequence: TGTGCCGCAGGACAGGGGGCAGGGACCTACGAGCAGTACTTC. Translating it yields CAAGQGAGTYEQYF.

The rearrangement joins TRBV18 to TRBJ2-6, with D unclear. Germline V gene data show CDR1 as KGHSH and CDR2 as LQKENI. The CDR3 runs to 17 residues. V shed 3 bases and J shed 0 bases, with 12 bases lying between them. The CDR3 DNA follows: TGTGCCAGCTCACCTACCGGGCCTTACTCTGGGGCCAACGTCCTGACTTTC. It codes for CASSPTGPYSGANVLTF. Looking up the rest from reference TRBV18 and TRBJ2-6 gives the full variable domain: NAGVMQNPRHLVRRRGQEARLRCSPMKGHSHVYWYRQLPEEGLKFMVYLQKENIIDESGMPKERFSAEFPKEGPSILRIQQVVRGDSAAYFCASSPTGPYSGANVLTFGAGSRLTVL.

The genes are TRBV2 and TRBJ2-4, with D uncertain. The CDR3 has 14 residues. Germline V gene data show CDR1 as SNHLY and CDR2 as FYNNEI. V was cut by 6 bases and J by 0 bases, with 9 bases left in between. The CDR3 DNA reads as TGTGCCAGCAGGGGCGACCGAGCCAAAAACATTCAGTACTTC. Amino acids: CASRGDRAKNIQYF.

In its sample, this clonotype was seen a few times. The chain couples TRBV7-2 to TRBJ2-1, with TRBD2 matching over 7 bases. Germline lookup yields CDR1 SGHTA and CDR2 FQGNSA. Trimming cost V 1 base and J 7 bases; bases outside gene matches: 4. This CDR3 contains 14 residues. CDR3 in amino acids: CASSLESGVNEQFF. The CDR3 DNA sequence: TGTGCCAGCAGCTTAGAGAGCGGGGTAAATGAGCAGTTCTTC.

This clonotype was counted a few times. This chain links TRBV7-9 with TRBJ1-1, with a tentative D call TRBD1 (6 bases). Trimming removed 5 bases from V and 3 bases from J, with 13 bases in between. Germline loops: CDR1 SEHNR, CDR2 FQNEAQ (reference sequence). The CDR3 consists of 14 residues. The CDR3 here is CASSPRGGDTEAFF. CDR3 DNA: TGTGCCAGCAGCCCCCGAGGGGGGGACACTGAAGCTTTCTTT.